The 24 T cell receptor beta chains below were found in one sample sequenced in a study. TCRdb reprocessed the RT-PCR reads with MiXCR, giving one entry per CDR3 protein. The sample gives 650,000 to 800,000 distinct CDR3 sequences, approximately 14% of which show up once; 3.6% is in the top ten. The sequenced sample was memory CD4+ T cells from blood. Receptor source: a female donor in good health, serving as a healthy control.

This clonotype was recorded a few times. The chain combines TRBV7-3 with TRBJ2-1, with 15 bases fitting TRBD2. The ends lost 2 bases at V and 0 bases at J; junction bases unmatched: 5. The CDR3 runs 19 residues. Germline CDR1 and CDR2: SGHTA and FQGTGA. The CDR3 here is CASSLGWTSGRGSYNEQFF. CDR3 in DNA: TGTGCCAGCAGCTTAGGTTGGACTAGCGGGAGGGGCTCCTACAATGAGCAGTTCTTC.

This clonotype occurred many times. The V call is TRBV6-5, the J call TRBJ2-7; D is ambiguous. The CDR3 sequence is 13 residues long. CDR1 is MNHEY and CDR2 is SVGAGI in the germline V gene. Trimming removed 2 bases at V and 3 bases at J, with 8 bases between. The CDR3 protein is CASSYGIDYEQYF. The DNA for the CDR3 is TGTGCCAGCAGTTACGGGATCGACTACGAGCAGTACTTC.

This clonotype was detected many times. The rearrangement joins TRBV27 to TRBJ2-7; 7 nucleotides line up with TRBD1. CDR3 size: 15 residues. Germline CDR1 and CDR2: MNHEY and SMNVEV (reference sequence). Losses at the gene ends were 9 bases for V and 2 bases for J; bases not matched to a gene: 13. CDR3 bases: TGTGCCAGTATGCGGTCGGTCGGGACAGCCTACGAGCAGTACTTC. Protein: CASMRSVGTAYEQYF.

There are a few counts of this clonotype. V usage is TRBV10-3 and J usage is TRBJ2-3; 9 bases match TRBD1. Germline V lookup: CDR1 ENHRY, CDR2 SYGVKD. The length of the CDR3 is 17 residues. With 4 bases clipped from V and 1 base from J, the junction kept 9 bases outside the gene matches. CDR3 nucleotides: TGTGCCATCAGTGGGGGACAGGGTATGGTGGGCACAGATACGCAGTATTTT. It translates to CAISGGQGMVGTDTQYF.

This clonotype was picked up a small number of times. The J gene is TRBJ1-2, the V gene TRBV7-9; D is uncertain. Germline assignment: CDR1 SEHNR and CDR2 FQNEAQ (reference sequence). The CDR3 sequence is 10 residues long. Trimming took off 5 bases at V and 4 bases at J, with 2 bases between the two ends. DNA for the CDR3: TGTGCCAGCAGCAGCTATGGCTACACCTTC. Translation: CASSSYGYTF.

This clonotype has ten or more counts. The V gene is TRBV7-8, the J gene TRBJ2-1; D not resolved. There are 13 residues in the CDR3. The germline V gene has CDR1 SGHVS and CDR2 FQNEAQ. The V end was cut by 5 bases, the J end by 8 bases, with 13 bases between. The CDR3 bases are TGTGCCAGCAGCGGGTCGACTGGCGATGAGCAGTTCTTC. It yields the protein CASSGSTGDEQFF.

This clonotype was counted ten times or more. The chain couples TRBV5-1 to TRBJ2-7; 8 bases align to TRBD1. CDR3 length: 15 amino acids. The germline V gene has CDR1 SGHRS and CDR2 YFSETQ. V dropped 0 bases and J dropped 3; count of bases not matched to a gene: 5. CDR3 amino acids: CASSLAPDRVYEQYF. In DNA, the CDR3 is TGCGCCAGCAGCTTGGCCCCGGACAGGGTCTACGAGCAGTACTTC.

This clonotype appeared a few times. This chain joins TRBV5-5 and TRBJ2-2; weak D call: TRBD2 (5 bases). The CDR3 is 13 residues long. From germline, CDR1 is SGHKS and CDR2 YYEKEE (reference sequence). V lost 6 bases, J lost 4 bases, and 10 bases lay in between. CDR3 amino acids: CASTAGPTGELFF. The CDR3 region has the DNA TGTGCCAGCACGGCGGGTCCCACCGGGGAGCTGTTTTTT.

In this sample, this clonotype turned up a few times. J is TRBJ2-5 and V is TRBV11-2; 8 nucleotides match TRBD1. The length of the CDR3 is 15 residues. Germline V lookup: CDR1 SGHAT, CDR2 FQNNGV. Germline trimming cut 1 base from V and 5 bases from J; bases unmatched to any gene: 6. CDR3: CASSLGTGPPETQYF. In DNA form, the CDR3 reads TGTGCCAGCAGCTTAGGGACAGGGCCCCCGGAGACCCAGTACTTC.

V and J are TRBV12-3 or TRBV12-4 and TRBJ2-3, with unresolved D. The CDR3 length is 15 residues. V dropped 2 bases and J dropped 3 bases, with 12 bases sitting between them. The CDR3 DNA sequence: TGTGCCAGCAGTTTATGGTCCCCCGCAACAGATACGCAGTATTTT. Residues: CASSLWSPATDTQYF.

In this sample, this clonotype turned up many times. This chain connects TRBV5-5 to TRBJ2-7; tentatively, D is TRBD1 (6 bases). The CDR3 spans 14 residues. Trimming pared 2 bases from V and 6 bases from J, leaving 15 bases between. Germline CDR1 reads SGHKS; CDR2 reads YYEKEE (reference sequence). This CDR3 reads CASSLLQGRFEQYF. For the CDR3, the DNA is TGTGCCAGCAGCTTACTACAGGGCCGGTTCGAGCAGTACTTC.

At least ten counts were recorded for this clonotype. The chain uses TRBV4-3 and TRBJ2-7, with TRBD1 identical over 10 bases. The V and J ends lost 0 bases and 3 bases, in that order; junction bases with no gene match: 17. The CDR3 contains 20 residues. CDR1 is LGHNA and CDR2 is YSLEER in the germline V gene. For the CDR3, the DNA is TGCGCCAGCAGCCAAGATCGCGGGAGTGCGTCATGGACAGGGGGCTACGAGCAGTACTTC. Translation: CASSQDRGSASWTGGYEQYF.

This clonotype was observed many times. The V call is TRBV6-5, the J call TRBJ1-4; D gene ambiguous. The CDR3 consists of 12 residues. Germline V gives CDR1 MNHEY, CDR2 SVGAGI. The germline V and J ends were trimmed by 5 bases and 10 bases, with 11 bases remaining between them. In DNA form, the CDR3 reads TGTGCCAGCAGTAGCCCACAAGGAAAACTGTTTTTT. This sequence encodes CASSSPQGKLFF.

This clonotype was seen a handful of times. The gene calls are TRBV3-1 and TRBJ2-7, with no clear D. Trimming cost V 1 base and J 5 bases, with 12 bases left between them. The CDR3 loop spans 14 amino acids. Per the germline V gene, CDR1 is LGHDT and CDR2 is YNNKEL (reference sequence). CDR3 bases: TGTGCCAGCAGCCAAGGTTCCGGGTTCGACGAGCAGTACTTC. This encodes CASSQGSGFDEQYF.

The rearrangement links TRBV10-3 to TRBJ2-1, with 11 bases matching TRBD2. This CDR3 contains 15 residues. Trimming took 5 bases from V and 5 from J; bases not matched to a gene: 5. CDR1 and CDR2 from the germline V gene are ENHRY and SYGVKD. The chain's CDR3 is CAISLLAGENNEQFF. CDR3 DNA sequence: TGTGCCATCAGTTTACTAGCGGGAGAGAACAATGAGCAGTTCTTC.

This clonotype was detected only a few times. This chain links TRBV11-1 with TRBJ2-5; TRBD1 agrees at 9 bases. The CDR3 consists of 14 residues. The junction had 4 bases not matched to a gene; V was cut back by 5 bases and J by 3 bases. Germline values: CDR1 SGHAT, CDR2 FQDESV (reference sequence). The CDR3 DNA reads as TGTGCCAGCAGCAACCGGGACAGGGAAGAGACCCAGTACTTC. Protein product: CASSNRDREETQYF. Together with reference TRBV11-1 and TRBJ2-5, the CDR3 gives the full variable domain: EAEVAQSPRYKITEKSQAVAFWCDPISGHATLYWYRQILGQGPELLVQFQDESVVDDSQLPKDRFSAERLKGVDSTLKIQPAELGDSAMYLCASSNRDREETQYFGPGTRLLVL.

This clonotype was counted only a few times. This chain joins TRBV4-3 and TRBJ2-7; 8 nucleotides align to TRBD2. CDR3 length: 15 residues. Trimming at V came to 4 bases and at J to 3 bases, leaving 8 bases not matched to a gene. Germline CDR1 is LGHNA and CDR2 is YSLEER. CDR3 in amino acids: CASSPQRERDYEQYF. The CDR3 DNA reads as TGCGCCAGCAGCCCCCAGCGGGAGCGGGACTACGAGCAGTACTTC.

There are a few counts of this clonotype. This chain connects TRBV6-5 to TRBJ1-1, with D hard to call. Germline CDR1 reads MNHEY; CDR2 reads SVGAGI. The CDR3 runs 14 residues. V shed 5 bases and J shed 1 base, with 11 bases lying between them. The CDR3 coding sequence is TGTGCCAGCAGTCCCGCCCTTGCGAACACTGAAGCTTTCTTT. Translating gives CASSPALANTEAFF.

This clonotype has ten or more counts. This chain joins TRBV10-3 and TRBJ2-1; 8 positions agree with TRBD1. The CDR3 runs to 13 residues. The V gene's germline CDR1 is ENHRY and CDR2 SYGVKD. J lost 4 bases, V lost 6 bases, and 2 bases had no gene match. The CDR3 sequence: CAIRRQGYNEQFF. The CDR3, as DNA: TGTGCCATCAGAAGACAGGGGTACAATGAGCAGTTCTTC.

This clonotype has more than one count but fewer than ten. The J gene is TRBJ2-1, the V gene TRBV3-1; 7 nucleotides agree with TRBD2. Germline loops: CDR1 LGHDT, CDR2 YNNKEL (reference sequence). The CDR3 length is 13 residues. V lost 4 bases to trimming and J lost 8 bases; unmatched junction nucleotides: 5. DNA of the CDR3: TGTGCCAGCAGCCGGACACTAGCGCATGAGCAGTTCTTC. This translates into CASSRTLAHEQFF.

The V call is TRBV5-4, the J call TRBJ1-2; possibly TRBD1 for D (6 bases). V was clipped by 3 bases and J by 7 bases, with 13 bases between them. The CDR3 contains 13 residues. Germline CDR1 reads SGHNT; CDR2 reads YYREEE (reference sequence). This chain's CDR3 is CASSWNREGGYTF. DNA for the CDR3: TGTGCCAGCAGCTGGAACAGGGAAGGTGGCTACACCTTC.

The V gene is TRBV7-2, the J gene TRBJ1-5; D is possibly TRBD1 (6 bases). The CDR3 contains 13 residues. V lost 5 bases and J lost 7, with 12 bases in between. Germline V gene data show CDR1 as SGHTA and CDR2 as FQGNSA. This chain's CDR3 is CASSARQAQPQHF. CDR3 sequence (DNA): TGTGCCAGCAGCGCCCGACAGGCCCAGCCCCAGCATTTT.

The table lists this clonotype with a few counts. The chain has TRBV10-3 and TRBJ2-1, with TRBD2 as a possible D gene (6 bases). The V and J ends lost 6 bases and 0 bases respectively, with 12 bases between them. This CDR3 spans 15 amino acids. Germline V gives CDR1 ENHRY, CDR2 SYGVKD. The CDR3 DNA reads as TGTGCCATCAGGGAGGCGGGGAGCTCCTACAATGAGCAGTTCTTC. Translating it yields CAIREAGSSYNEQFF.

This sequence joins TRBV11-2 and TRBJ1-4; weak D call: TRBD1 (5 bases). The V end was cut by 5 bases, the J end by 4 bases, with 11 bases between. This CDR3 contains 14 residues. CDR1 and CDR2 (germline): SGHAT, FQNNGV. CDR3 in DNA: TGTGCCAGCAGCCTGGGGCGGATTAATGAAAAACTGTTTTTT. Encoded protein: CASSLGRINEKLFF.